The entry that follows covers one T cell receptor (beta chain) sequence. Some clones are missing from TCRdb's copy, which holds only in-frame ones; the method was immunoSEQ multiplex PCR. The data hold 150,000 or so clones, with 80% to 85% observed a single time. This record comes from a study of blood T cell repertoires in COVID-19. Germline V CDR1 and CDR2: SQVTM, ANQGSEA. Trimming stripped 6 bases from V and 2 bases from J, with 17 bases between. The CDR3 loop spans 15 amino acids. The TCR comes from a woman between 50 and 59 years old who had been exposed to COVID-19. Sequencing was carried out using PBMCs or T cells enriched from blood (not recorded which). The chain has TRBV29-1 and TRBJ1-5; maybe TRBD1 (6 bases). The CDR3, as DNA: TGCAGCGTGACGCCGGACAGAAACGGCAATCAGCCCCAGCATTTT. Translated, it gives CSVTPDRNGNQPQHF.